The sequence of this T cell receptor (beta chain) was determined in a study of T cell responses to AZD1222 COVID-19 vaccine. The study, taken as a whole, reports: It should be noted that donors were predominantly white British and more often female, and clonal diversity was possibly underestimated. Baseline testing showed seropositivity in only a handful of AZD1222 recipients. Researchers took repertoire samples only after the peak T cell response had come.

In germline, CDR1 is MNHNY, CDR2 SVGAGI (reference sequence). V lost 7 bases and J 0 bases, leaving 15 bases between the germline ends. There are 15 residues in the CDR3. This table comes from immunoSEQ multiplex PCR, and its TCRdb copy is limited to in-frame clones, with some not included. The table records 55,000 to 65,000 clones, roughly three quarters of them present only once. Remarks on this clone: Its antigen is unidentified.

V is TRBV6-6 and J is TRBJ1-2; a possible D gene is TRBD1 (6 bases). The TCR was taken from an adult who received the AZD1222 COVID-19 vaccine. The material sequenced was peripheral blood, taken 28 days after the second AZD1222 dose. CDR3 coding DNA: TGTGCCAGCAAGGAGGGGGGGAAGACTAACTATGGCTACACCTTC. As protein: CASKEGGKTNYGYTF.